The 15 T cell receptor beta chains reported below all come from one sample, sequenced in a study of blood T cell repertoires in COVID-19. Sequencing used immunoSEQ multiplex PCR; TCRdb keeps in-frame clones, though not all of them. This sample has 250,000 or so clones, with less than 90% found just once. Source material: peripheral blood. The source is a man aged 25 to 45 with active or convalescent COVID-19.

CDR3 DNA: TGTGCCAGCGAGTTGGCAGGGGGCTATCCCTACGAGCAGTACTTC. It yields the protein CASELAGGYPYEQYF. The chain employs TRBV6-5 and TRBJ2-7; TRBD1 agrees at 8 bases. CDR1 is MNHEY, CDR2 SVGAGI, per germline. The CDR3 runs 15 residues. Losses at the gene ends were 8 bases for V and 2 bases for J; bases not matched to a gene: 11.

As DNA, the CDR3 is TGTGCCAGCAGCCATAGACGAGGGGAAAAACTGTTTTTT. Translating gives CASSHRRGEKLFF. The chain recombines TRBV14 with TRBJ1-4; D is undetermined. CDR3 length equals 13 residues. Germline assignment: CDR1 SGHDN and CDR2 FVKESK. V lost 3 bases, J lost 8 bases, and 10 bases lay in between.

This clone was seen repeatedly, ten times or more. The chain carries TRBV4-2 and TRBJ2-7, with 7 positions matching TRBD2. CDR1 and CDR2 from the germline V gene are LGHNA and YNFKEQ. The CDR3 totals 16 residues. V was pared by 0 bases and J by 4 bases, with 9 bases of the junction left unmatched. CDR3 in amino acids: CASSQDRASGSYEQYF. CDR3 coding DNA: TGTGCCAGCAGCCAAGACAGGGCTAGCGGTAGTTACGAGCAGTACTTC.

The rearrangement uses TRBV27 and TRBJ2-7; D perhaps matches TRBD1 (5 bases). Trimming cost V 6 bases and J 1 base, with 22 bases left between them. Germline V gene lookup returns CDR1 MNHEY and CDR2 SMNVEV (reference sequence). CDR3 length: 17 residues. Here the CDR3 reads CASSQTPRQAGSYEQYF. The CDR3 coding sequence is TGTGCCAGCAGCCAAACGCCGCGCCAGGCAGGGTCCTACGAGCAGTACTTC.

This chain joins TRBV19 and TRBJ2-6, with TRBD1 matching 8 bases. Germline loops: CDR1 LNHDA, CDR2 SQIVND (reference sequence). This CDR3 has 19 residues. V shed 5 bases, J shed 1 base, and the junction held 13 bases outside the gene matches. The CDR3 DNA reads TGTGCCAGTAGTCAGGGGGCTTGGGGCCCATTGTCTGGGGCCAACGTCCTGACTTTC. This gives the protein CASSQGAWGPLSGANVLTF.

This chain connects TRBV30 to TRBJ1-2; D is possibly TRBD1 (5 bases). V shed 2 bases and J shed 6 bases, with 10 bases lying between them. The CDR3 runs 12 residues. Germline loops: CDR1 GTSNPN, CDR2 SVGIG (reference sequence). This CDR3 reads CAWSIGVDGYTF. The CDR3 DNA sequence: TGTGCCTGGAGTATAGGGGTGGATGGCTACACCTTC. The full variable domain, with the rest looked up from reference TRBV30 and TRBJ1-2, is SQTIHQWPATLVQPVGSPLSLECTVEGTSNPNLYWYRQAAGRGLQLLFYSVGIGQISSEVPQNLSASRPQDRQFILSSKKLLLSDSGFYLCAWSIGVDGYTFGSGTRLTVV.

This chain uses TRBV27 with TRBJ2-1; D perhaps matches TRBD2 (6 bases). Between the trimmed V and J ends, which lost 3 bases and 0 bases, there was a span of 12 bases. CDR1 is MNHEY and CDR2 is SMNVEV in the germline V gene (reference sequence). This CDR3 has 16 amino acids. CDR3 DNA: TGTGCCAGCAGTTTGACGATAGCGGCCTCCTACAATGAGCAGTTCTTC. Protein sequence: CASSLTIAASYNEQFF.

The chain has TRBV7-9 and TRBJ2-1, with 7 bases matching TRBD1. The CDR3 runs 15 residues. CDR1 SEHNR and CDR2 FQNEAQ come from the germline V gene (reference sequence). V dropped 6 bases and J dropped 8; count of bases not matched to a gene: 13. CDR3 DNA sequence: TGTGCCAGCAGAAGGACAGGTGTCTCCGTCGATGAGCAGTTCTTC. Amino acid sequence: CASRRTGVSVDEQFF.

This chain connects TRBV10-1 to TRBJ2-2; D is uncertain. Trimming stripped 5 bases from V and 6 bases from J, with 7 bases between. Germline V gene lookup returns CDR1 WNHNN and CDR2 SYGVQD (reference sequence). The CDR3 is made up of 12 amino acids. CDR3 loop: CASSQAAGELFF. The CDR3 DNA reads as TGCGCCAGCAGTCAAGCCGCCGGGGAGCTGTTTTTT.

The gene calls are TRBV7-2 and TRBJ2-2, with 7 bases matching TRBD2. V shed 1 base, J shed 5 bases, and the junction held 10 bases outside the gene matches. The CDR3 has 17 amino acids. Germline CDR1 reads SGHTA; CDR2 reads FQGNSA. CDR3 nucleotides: TGTGCCAGCAGCTTAGACACAGCGGGGAGGCGAACCGGGGAGCTGTTTTTT. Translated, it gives CASSLDTAGRRTGELFF.

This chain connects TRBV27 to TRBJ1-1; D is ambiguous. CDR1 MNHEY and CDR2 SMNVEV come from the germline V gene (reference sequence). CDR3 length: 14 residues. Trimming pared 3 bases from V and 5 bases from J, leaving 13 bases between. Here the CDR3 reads CASSFEPDYTEAFF. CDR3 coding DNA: TGTGCCAGCAGTTTCGAGCCAGACTATACTGAAGCTTTCTTT.

This CDR3 is CASSPRQGMNTEAFF. The CDR3, as DNA: TGTGCCAGCAGCCCGAGACAGGGTATGAACACTGAAGCTTTCTTT. The chain carries TRBV4-2 and TRBJ1-1; 7 bases fit TRBD1. Looked up from germline, CDR1 is LGHNA and CDR2 is YNFKEQ. The CDR3 totals 15 residues. Trimming cost V 4 bases and J 0 bases; bases outside gene matches: 5.

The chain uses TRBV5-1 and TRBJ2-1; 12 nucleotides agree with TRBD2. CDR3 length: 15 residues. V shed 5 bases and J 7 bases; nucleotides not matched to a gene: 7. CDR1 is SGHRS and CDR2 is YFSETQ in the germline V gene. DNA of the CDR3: TGCGCCAGCAGAGAGCTAGCGGGGGGGCTGAATGAGCAGTTCTTC. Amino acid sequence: CASRELAGGLNEQFF.

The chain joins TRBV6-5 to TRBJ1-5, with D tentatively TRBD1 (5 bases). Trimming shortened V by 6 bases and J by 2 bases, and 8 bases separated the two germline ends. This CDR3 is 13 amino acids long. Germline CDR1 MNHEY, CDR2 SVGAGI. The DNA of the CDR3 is TGTGCCAGCAGACAGGCGGGCAATCAGCCCCAGCATTTT. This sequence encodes CASRQAGNQPQHF.

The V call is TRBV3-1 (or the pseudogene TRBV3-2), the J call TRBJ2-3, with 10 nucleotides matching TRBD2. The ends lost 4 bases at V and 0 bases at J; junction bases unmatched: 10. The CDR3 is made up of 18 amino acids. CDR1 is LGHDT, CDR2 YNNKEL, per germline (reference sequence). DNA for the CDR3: TGTGCCAGCAGCCCACGCCTCCCTAGCGGGGGTAGCACAGATACGCAGTATTTT. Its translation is CASSPRLPSGGSTDTQYF.